The 5 T cell receptor beta chains in this list originate from one sample, sequenced in a study of shared clonotypes between healthy human individuals. Method: immunoSEQ multiplex PCR; TCRdb's copy keeps in-frame clones and lacks some. The sample includes hundreds of thousands of clones, around 77% of them seen just once. Source material: PBMCs. All receptors come from a middle-aged woman in good health. Some clones in this sample may be carry-over from other donors' samples.

With respect to this clone: This likely traces to a read error, being one base from a far larger clone. The CDR3 loop is CASTQTSGGDNGQFF. The CDR3 nucleotides are TGTGCCAGCACCCAGACTAGCGGAGGGGACAATGGGCAGTTCTTC. The chain is built from TRBV27 and TRBJ2-1; TRBD2 agrees at 9 bases. This CDR3 spans 15 amino acids. The germline V gene encodes CDR1 MNHEY and CDR2 SMNVEV (reference sequence).

This clone appeared a single time. The chain employs TRBV6-6 and TRBJ1-2; tentative D call: TRBD1 (6 bases). In germline, CDR1 is MNHNY, CDR2 SVGAGI (reference sequence). The CDR3 length is 13 residues. Trimming pared 4 bases from V and 2 bases from J, leaving 8 bases between. CDR3 sequence reads: CASSSTGNYGYTF. The DNA of the CDR3 is TGTGCCAGCAGTTCGACAGGAAACTATGGCTACACCTTC.

J is TRBJ2-2 and V is TRBV4-2, with D unclear. CDR1 and CDR2 from the germline V gene are LGHNA and YNFKEQ. V was cut by 0 bases and J by 4 bases, with 6 bases left in between. The CDR3 runs to 14 residues. The CDR3 DNA reads as TGTGCCAGCAGCCAAGATTCGGTCACCGGGGAGCTGTTTTTT. It encodes CASSQDSVTGELFF.

Written as DNA, the CDR3 is TGCAGCGAATCTAGCGGGAGGGAAGAGACCCAGTACTTC. Translation gives CSESSGREETQYF. The V call is TRBV29-1, the J call TRBJ2-5; the match to TRBD2 covers 12 bases. Germline lookup yields CDR1 SQVTM and CDR2 ANQGSEA. The CDR3 covers 13 residues. Losses at the gene ends were 7 bases for V and 3 bases for J; bases not matched to a gene: 3.

The chain couples TRBV6-1 to TRBJ2-3; D may be TRBD1 (6 bases). Looked up from germline, CDR1 is MNHNS and CDR2 is SASEGT. The CDR3 is made up of 15 amino acids. V was pared by 4 bases and J by 2 bases, with 13 bases between. Here the CDR3 DNA reads TGTGCCAGCAGTGGCGGCTGGGACAACACAGATACGCAGTATTTT. Its translation is CASSGGWDNTDTQYF.